The T cell receptor beta chain under discussion was sequenced for a study of CD8+ T cells in alopecia areata. RNA, once extracted, was reverse transcribed into cDNA for use as the sequencing template. Libraries were prepared by immunoSEQ multiplex PCR; TCRdb keeps only in-frame clonotypes and omits some of them. The sample yields roughly 220,000 clones, more than 30% seen once. This clone was found a few times. Treatment meaning: oral pan-JAK inhibitor, 5-10 mg twice daily. The TCR originated in a human donor with alopecia areata. This sample comprised CD4+ T cells sorted from blood, obtained between weeks 30 and 35, from a patient treated with tofacitinib.

This CDR3 reads CASSLISGGSGELFF. The CDR3 DNA reads as TGTGCCAGCAGCTTAATTAGCGGGGGCAGCGGGGAGCTGTTTTTT. V usage is TRBV7-3 and J usage is TRBJ2-2; 9 nucleotides align to TRBD2. The germline gives CDR1 SGHTA, CDR2 FQGTGA. CDR3 length: 15 residues. V was clipped by 1 base and J by 7 bases; unmatched bases: 4.